A few counts support the clone carrying this T cell receptor (beta chain). This specimen comes from a study of blood T cell repertoires in COVID-19. Whole-study context: Some COVID-19 samples were acute and others convalescent; all came from the United States, Italy and Spain. T cells, B-cell-depleted T cells, or PBMCs provided the cDNA or gDNA that served as material.

Authors' processing steps: The assay estimated nucleated cells by amplifying reference gene primers. Data came from immunoSEQ multiplex PCR; TCRdb stores just in-frame clones and leaves some out. V and J calls and clone size follow that table, whereas D and trimming were derived from the DNA. The table has 200,000 to 250,000 clones, 82% seen once. The clonotype originates from a woman over 75 with active or convalescent COVID-19. Sequencing was performed on peripheral blood.

The CDR3 region has the DNA TGTGCCAGCAGCATTGGGACAGGTTTAGGAACTAATGAAAAACTGTTTTTT. Residues: CASSIGTGLGTNEKLFF. J is TRBJ1-4 and V is TRBV5-4; 8 bases align to TRBD1. The germline CDR1 and CDR2 sequences are SGHNT and YYREEE (reference sequence). The J segment lost 1 base and the V segment lost 4 bases, leaving 9 bases of the junction unmatched. This CDR3 is 17 amino acids long.